The 32 T cell receptor beta chains presented below share a single source sample, sequenced in a study of cytomegalovirus exposure and HLA in healthy donors (dated by TCRdb to 2016 to 2017). Library preparation used the immunoSEQ multiplex PCR assay. For the multiplex PCR, a mixture combining 60 forward primers for TCR Vbeta segments and 13 reverse primers for TCR Jbeta segments was used. TCRdb took this table from immuneACCESS and kept in-frame rearrangements with V and J called. Such tables lack part of the clones; where checked against another copy, unresolved V genes explain under half of the gap, and the rest is unexplained. The sample table shows roughly 170,000 clones, and approximately 80% are seen once. The leading ten clones occupy under 1.5% of the sample. Sequencing input: PBMCs. These receptor sequences come from a man aged 25-45 years in good health and CMV-seronegative.

This chain uses TRBV5-5 with TRBJ2-7; maybe TRBD2 (6 bases). Germline CDR1 SGHKS, CDR2 YYEKEE (reference sequence). Trimming removed 2 bases at V and 2 bases at J, with 11 bases between. The CDR3 is made up of 14 amino acids. This chain's CDR3 is CASSFSSDPYEQYF. In DNA form, the CDR3 reads TGTGCCAGCAGCTTTTCTAGCGACCCCTACGAGCAGTACTTC.

The V call is TRBV28, the J call TRBJ1-5; no clear D gene. CDR1 and CDR2 (germline): MDHEN, SYDVKM. Trimming removed 6 bases at V and 3 bases at J, with 12 bases between. This CDR3 comprises 14 residues. The CDR3 sequence: CASRTDLDNQPQHF. CDR3 nucleotides: TGTGCCAGCAGAACAGATTTGGACAATCAGCCCCAGCATTTT.

The chain carries TRBV25-1 and TRBJ2-1, with a possible D match to TRBD1 (5 bases). The CDR3 length is 14 residues. V shed 6 bases and J shed 1 base, with 10 bases lying between them. Germline CDR1 reads MGHDK; CDR2 reads SYGVNS. CDR3 amino acids: CASSSRASYNEQFF. The CDR3 DNA is TGTGCCAGCAGCTCCAGGGCATCCTACAATGAGCAGTTCTTC. The full variable domain, completed using reference TRBV25-1 and TRBJ2-1, is EADIYQTPRYLVIGTGKKITLECSQTMGHDKMYWYQQDPGMELHLIHYSYGVNSTEKGDLSSESTVSRIRTEHFPLTLESARPSHTSQYLCASSSRASYNEQFFGPGTRLTVL.

J is TRBJ2-7 and V is TRBV20-1; D gene ambiguous. V was pared by 3 bases and J by 2 bases, with 5 bases between. CDR1 and CDR2 from the germline V gene are DFQATT and SNEGSKA (reference sequence). The CDR3 consists of 11 residues. As DNA, the CDR3 is TGCAGTGCTAGCCCCACCTACGAGCAGTACTTC. Translating gives CSASPTYEQYF.

V is TRBV5-1 and J is TRBJ2-1, with 11 nucleotides matching TRBD2. CDR1 SGHRS and CDR2 YFSETQ come from the germline V gene. This CDR3 is 15 amino acids long. Trimming took 5 bases from V and 6 from J; bases not matched to a gene: 7. CDR3 sequence reads: CASRLAGGLVNEQFF. CDR3 bases: TGCGCCAGCAGGTTAGCGGGGGGGCTTGTCAATGAGCAGTTCTTC.

This clone showed up just a few times. The chain has TRBV4-2 and TRBJ1-2; D is perhaps TRBD1 (5 bases). This CDR3 is built from 15 residues. V lost 1 base, J lost 1 base, and 10 bases lay in between. The germline V gene encodes CDR1 LGHNA and CDR2 YNFKEQ. The CDR3 loop is CASSQVGGVNYGYTF. The CDR3 DNA reads as TGTGCCAGCAGCCAAGTCGGAGGGGTTAACTATGGCTACACCTTC.

The chain has TRBV18 and TRBJ1-4, with a weak D call TRBD1 (5 bases). With 3 bases removed from V and 3 bases from J, the gap between germline ends came to 11 bases. This CDR3 contains 15 residues. CDR1 and CDR2 from the germline V gene are KGHSH and LQKENI. The CDR3 nucleotides are TGTGCCAGCTCACCCCGACAGTCAGCTAATGAAAAACTGTTTTTT. It translates to CASSPRQSANEKLFF.

This sequence joins TRBV4-1 and TRBJ1-1, with 10 bases fitting TRBD1. The germline gives CDR1 MGHRA, CDR2 YSYEKL. The CDR3 extends over 16 amino acids. The V gene end was trimmed by 5 bases and the J gene end by 7 bases; junction bases not matched to a gene: 13. CDR3 nucleotide sequence: TGCGCCAGCAGCAACCGGGACAGGGGACTATCGAGTGAAGCTTTCTTT. As protein: CASSNRDRGLSSEAFF.

Note on this clone: The junction and the germline gene differ at one end; a read error may be behind it. This chain connects TRBV7-9 to TRBJ1-2, with TRBD1 identical over 9 bases. This CDR3 is built from 14 residues. Germline values: CDR1 SEHNR, CDR2 FQNEAQ (reference sequence). In DNA form, the CDR3 reads TGTTCCAGCAGCTTGGGGACAGGGTTCTATGGCTACACCTTC. Its translation: CSSSLGTGFYGYTF.

This chain joins TRBV11-2 and TRBJ1-5; 12 bases match TRBD1. After removal of 5 bases from V and 5 bases from J, the junction contained 10 bases not matched to a gene. The CDR3 sequence is 17 residues long. CDR1 is SGHAT, CDR2 FQNNGV, per germline. This CDR3 is CASSTYTGTGGYQPQHF. The DNA of the CDR3 is TGTGCCAGCAGCACCTATACCGGGACAGGGGGCTATCAGCCCCAGCATTTT.

The rearrangement joins TRBV5-1 to TRBJ1-4; TRBD1 is a possible D gene (5 bases). The V gene's germline CDR1 is SGHRS and CDR2 YFSETQ. The CDR3 runs 14 residues. Trimming took 1 base from V and 3 from J, leaving 7 bases between them. The CDR3 loop reads CASSLLGPNEKLFF. In DNA form, the CDR3 reads TGCGCCAGCAGCTTGTTGGGGCCTAATGAAAAACTGTTTTTT.

The rearrangement joins TRBV5-1 to TRBJ1-6; D unclear. V lost 0 bases and J 0 bases, leaving 13 bases between the germline ends. Germline V lookup: CDR1 SGHRS, CDR2 YFSETQ. This CDR3 contains 18 residues. CDR3 sequence: CASSLAGQRSSYNSPLHF. Here the CDR3 DNA reads TGCGCCAGCAGCTTGGCCGGGCAGCGGAGCTCCTATAATTCACCCCTCCACTTT.

This clone was observed a handful of times. The genes are TRBV7-9 and TRBJ1-1; D is possibly TRBD1 (5 bases). The V end was cut by 5 bases, the J end by 1 base, with 11 bases between. Per the germline V gene, CDR1 is SEHNR and CDR2 is FQNEAQ (reference sequence). This CDR3 is 14 amino acids long. CDR3 DNA: TGTGCCAGCAGCCGCTTTACAGGGAACACTGAAGCTTTCTTT. Its protein is CASSRFTGNTEAFF.

The V gene is TRBV15, the J gene TRBJ1-5; D unresolved. Germline-derived CDR1 and CDR2 are LNHNV and YYDKDF (reference sequence). The V end was cut by 0 bases, the J end by 3 bases, with 3 bases between. The CDR3 is 13 amino acids. As DNA, the CDR3 is TGTGCCACCAGCAGAGATATCAATCAGCCCCAGCATTTT. Translated, it gives CATSRDINQPQHF. Full variable domain (missing parts from reference TRBV15 and TRBJ1-5): DAMVIQNPRYQVTQFGKPVTLSCSQTLNHNVMYWYQQKSSQAPKLLFHYYDKDFNNEADTPDNFQSRRPNTSFCFLDIRSPGLGDTAMYLCATSRDINQPQHFGDGTRLSIL.

This rearrangement joins TRBV7-8 to TRBJ1-1; 7 bases fit TRBD1. Germline V CDR1 and CDR2: SGHVS, FQNEAQ. The CDR3 sequence is 15 residues long. The trim removed 5 bases at V and 2 bases at J, leaving 8 bases unmatched. DNA for the CDR3: TGTGCCAGCAGCACCCGGACAGGTTCTAACACTGAAGCTTTCTTT. It translates to CASSTRTGSNTEAFF.

This sequence joins TRBV27 and TRBJ1-2, with a possible D match to TRBD1 (5 bases). Germline CDR1 MNHEY, CDR2 SMNVEV (reference sequence). The CDR3 consists of 14 residues. V shed 2 bases and J shed 6 bases, with 13 bases lying between them. The CDR3: CASSLVGGGNGYTF. CDR3 bases: TGTGCCAGCAGTTTAGTCGGGGGTGGAAATGGCTACACCTTC.

The rearrangement links TRBV7-9 to TRBJ2-2; 9 bases are a match to TRBD1. With V trimmed by 2 bases and J by 6 bases, 16 bases remained unmatched. The CDR3 loop spans 19 amino acids. The germline V gene encodes CDR1 SEHNR and CDR2 FQNEAQ (reference sequence). The CDR3 nucleotides are TGTGCCAGCAGCTTAAGGGAGAGGACAGGGGTTTTCGAGCCCGGGGAGCTGTTTTTT. Amino acids: CASSLRERTGVFEPGELFF.

This sequence joins TRBV7-8 and TRBJ2-7; no clear D. The germline V gene encodes CDR1 SGHVS and CDR2 FQNEAQ. The CDR3 sequence is 14 residues long. The germline V and J ends were trimmed by 7 bases and 2 bases, with 15 bases remaining between them. CDR3 residues: CASTRTRGAYEQYF. Written as DNA, the CDR3 is TGTGCCAGCACCCGAACCAGAGGAGCCTACGAGCAGTACTTC.

The chain carries TRBV29-1 and TRBJ2-7; 8 bases map to TRBD1. Losses at the gene ends were 0 bases for V and 8 bases for J; bases not matched to a gene: 18. Per the germline V gene, CDR1 is SQVTM and CDR2 is ANQGSEA. The CDR3 spans 17 residues. The CDR3 protein is CSVEDPEGGQGIYKQYF. CDR3 bases: TGCAGCGTTGAAGATCCGGAGGGAGGACAGGGAATCTATAAGCAGTACTTC.

The V and J genes are TRBV2 and TRBJ1-2; D remains ambiguous. The CDR3 has 13 residues. Trimming left V 2 bases short and J 7 bases short, with 11 bases between. Germline V gene sequence: CDR1 SNHLY, CDR2 FYNNEI. The CDR3 here is CASSESGLAGYTF. The CDR3 DNA is TGTGCCAGCAGTGAATCAGGCCTCGCTGGCTACACCTTC.

CDR3: CASSPEQGAGNTIYF. CDR3 coding DNA: TGCGCCAGCAGCCCAGAACAAGGGGCTGGAAACACCATATATTTT. This chain links TRBV5-1 with TRBJ1-3; weak D call: TRBD1 (5 bases). Trimming removed 4 bases from V and 2 bases from J, with 13 bases in between. The CDR3 sequence is 15 residues long. Looked up from germline, CDR1 is SGHRS and CDR2 is YFSETQ.

The V call is TRBV25-1, the J call TRBJ2-7, with 9 bases lining up with TRBD1. With 4 bases clipped from V and 4 bases from J, the junction kept 2 bases outside the gene matches. This CDR3 is built from 13 residues. CDR1 is MGHDK and CDR2 is SYGVNS in the germline V gene. CDR3 in amino acids: CASSGDRVYEQYF. CDR3 coding DNA: TGTGCCAGCAGTGGGGACAGGGTTTACGAGCAGTACTTC.

This chain connects TRBV19 to TRBJ2-7, with 9 bases that match TRBD1. This CDR3 spans 14 amino acids. The V gene's germline CDR1 is LNHDA and CDR2 SQIVND (reference sequence). Unmatched junction bases numbered 2, after V lost 2 bases and J lost 3 bases. The CDR3 loop reads CASSITGGGYEQYF. In DNA form, the CDR3 reads TGTGCCAGTAGTATAACAGGGGGCGGCTACGAGCAGTACTTC.

The J gene is TRBJ2-7, the V gene TRBV9, with TRBD2 matching 8 bases. In germline, CDR1 is SGDLS, CDR2 YYNGEE. This CDR3 has 14 residues. Trimming cost V 0 bases and J 9 bases; bases outside gene matches: 8. The CDR3 protein is CASSVEERREAQYF. CDR3 nucleotides: TGTGCCAGCAGCGTAGAAGAAAGGCGGGAGGCGCAGTACTTC.

The CDR3 spells CASSLEQGSALTF. CDR3 bases: TGCGCCAGCAGCTTGGAACAGGGTAGCGCTCTGACTTTC. The chain recombines TRBV5-1 with TRBJ2-6; D is perhaps TRBD1 (6 bases). The CDR3 runs to 13 residues. Germline V gene data show CDR1 as SGHRS and CDR2 as YFSETQ. V dropped 0 bases and J dropped 16 bases, with 14 bases sitting between them.

The V gene is TRBV18, the J gene TRBJ2-7; 7 bases line up with TRBD1. CDR3 length equals 13 residues. Germline loops: CDR1 KGHSH, CDR2 LQKENI. The junction had 2 bases not matched to a gene; V was cut back by 4 bases and J by 2 bases. The CDR3 here is CASSHTGAYEQYF. Here the CDR3 DNA reads TGTGCCAGCTCACATACAGGGGCCTACGAGCAGTACTTC. Looking up the rest from reference TRBV18 and TRBJ2-7 gives the full variable domain: NAGVMQNPRHLVRRRGQEARLRCSPMKGHSHVYWYRQLPEEGLKFMVYLQKENIIDESGMPKERFSAEFPKEGPSILRIQQVVRGDSAAYFCASSHTGAYEQYFGPGTRLTVT.

CDR3 loop: CASSYPPGQGTDTQYF. In DNA, the CDR3 is TGTGCCAGCAGTTACCCGCCGGGACAGGGCACAGATACGCAGTATTTT. The chain recombines TRBV6-5 with TRBJ2-3, with 8 bases fitting TRBD1. Germline lookup yields CDR1 MNHEY and CDR2 SVGAGI. The CDR3 runs to 16 residues. V was pared by 2 bases and J by 1 base, with 5 bases of the junction left unmatched.

J is TRBJ1-1 and V is TRBV14, with D tentatively TRBD1 (6 bases). The V end was cut by 5 bases, the J end by 0 bases, with 7 bases between. Germline CDR1 is SGHDN and CDR2 is FVKESK. The CDR3 has 13 residues. This chain's CDR3 is CASSRDMNTEAFF. In nucleotides, the CDR3 is TGTGCCAGCAGCAGGGACATGAACACTGAAGCTTTCTTT.

This chain links TRBV28 with TRBJ1-2; D is undetermined. This CDR3 contains 14 residues. Germline V gives CDR1 MDHEN, CDR2 SYDVKM. Trimming stripped 6 bases from V and 2 bases from J, with 13 bases between. CDR3 bases: TGTGCCAGCAGGGGAGGCAAGGGCAACTATGGCTACACCTTC. Protein: CASRGGKGNYGYTF.

The chain carries TRBV4-2 and TRBJ1-1; D is ambiguous. The CDR3 extends over 16 amino acids. Trimming left V 0 bases short and J 0 bases short, with 11 bases between. Per germline, CDR1 LGHNA and CDR2 YNFKEQ. The CDR3, as DNA: TGTGCCAGCAGCCAAGAAGTGGGCCTTATGAACACTGAAGCTTTCTTT. It codes for CASSQEVGLMNTEAFF.

This chain uses TRBV11-3 with TRBJ2-3; 15 nucleotides line up with TRBD2. The germline V gene has CDR1 SGHNT and CDR2 YENEEA. J lost 4 bases, V lost 5 bases, and 4 bases had no gene match. The CDR3 is 16 amino acids. CDR3 residues: CASSPGLAGGPDTQYF. Written as DNA, the CDR3 is TGTGCCAGCAGCCCCGGACTAGCGGGGGGGCCAGATACGCAGTATTTT.

The chain is built from TRBV15 and TRBJ1-1; D remains ambiguous. The CDR3 loop spans 15 amino acids. Trimming pared 2 bases from V and 1 base from J, leaving 11 bases between. The germline V gene encodes CDR1 LNHNV and CDR2 YYDKDF (reference sequence). CDR3 region: CATSRPGSANTEAFF. In DNA, the CDR3 is TGTGCCACCAGCAGACCCGGGTCCGCGAACACTGAAGCTTTCTTT.